A single sample gave rise to the 27 T cell receptor beta chains below, sequenced in a study of graft-versus-host responses after intestinal transplantation. Method: immunoSEQ multiplex PCR; TCRdb's copy keeps in-frame clones and lacks some. In the table there are 25,000 to 30,000 clones, 87% of which are singletons. The starting material was PBMCs, obtained about 460 days after intestinal transplantation. These receptors were obtained from a human patient who received an intestinal transplant, so some T cells may come from the graft donor.

The chain joins TRBV5-6 to TRBJ1-1; D is unresolved. V was pared by 0 bases and J by 0 bases, with 9 bases between. The germline gives CDR1 SGHDT, CDR2 YYEEEE. This CDR3 spans 15 amino acids. Written as DNA, the CDR3 is TGTGCCAGCAGCTTGGGGGCTTCCATGAACACTGAAGCTTTCTTT. Its protein is CASSLGASMNTEAFF.

The V call is TRBV19, the J call TRBJ1-5, with D possibly matching TRBD1 (6 bases). Trimming cost V 10 bases and J 1 base, with 14 bases left between them. Germline assignment: CDR1 LNHDA and CDR2 SQIVND (reference sequence). CDR3 length: 14 residues. The CDR3: CATAPGQSNQPQHF. For the CDR3, the DNA is TGTGCCACCGCACCGGGACAAAGCAATCAGCCCCAGCATTTT.

The rearrangement joins TRBV19 to TRBJ2-3; perhaps TRBD1 as D (6 bases). This CDR3 comprises 16 residues. Germline loops: CDR1 LNHDA, CDR2 SQIVND (reference sequence). V shed 5 bases and J shed 5 bases, with 20 bases lying between them. This CDR3 reads CASSPREGQFQDTQYF. In DNA form, the CDR3 reads TGTGCCAGTAGTCCCCGGGAAGGACAGTTTCAAGATACGCAGTATTTT. Full variable domain (remainder filled in from reference TRBV19 and TRBJ2-3): DGGITQSPKYLFRKEGQNVTLSCEQNLNHDAMYWYRQDPGQGLRLIYYSQIVNDFQKGDIAEGYSVSREKKESFPLTVTSAQKNPTAFYLCASSPREGQFQDTQYFGPGTRLTVL.

The CDR3 DNA sequence: TGTGCCAGTAGTATCTTGGGTGACAAAAACATTCAGTACTTC. Translating it yields CASSILGDKNIQYF. The chain couples TRBV19 to TRBJ2-4, with D uncertain. Trimming took 3 bases from V and 3 from J, leaving 9 bases between them. CDR1 is LNHDA and CDR2 is SQIVND in the germline V gene (reference sequence). This CDR3 region has 14 residues.

J is TRBJ2-2 and V is TRBV6-5; 8 bases fit TRBD1. J lost 4 bases, V lost 6 bases, and 7 bases had no gene match. The CDR3 contains 15 residues. Germline-derived CDR1 and CDR2 are MNHEY and SVGAGI. This chain's CDR3 is CASSYRDRPTGELFF. Here the CDR3 DNA reads TGTGCCAGCAGCTACCGGGACAGGCCCACCGGGGAGCTGTTTTTT.

For the CDR3, the DNA is TGTGCCAGCAGCCGACCGGGGGATCAAGAGACCCAGTACTTC. Amino acids: CASSRPGDQETQYF. This chain connects TRBV5-4 to TRBJ2-5; perhaps TRBD2 as D (6 bases). The CDR3 length is 14 residues. Germline values: CDR1 SGHNT, CDR2 YYREEE (reference sequence). V lost 4 bases, J lost 2 bases, and 12 bases lay in between.

The genes are TRBV28 and TRBJ2-5, with TRBD1 as a possible D gene (6 bases). The CDR3 runs 12 residues. Germline V gene lookup returns CDR1 MDHEN and CDR2 SYDVKM. V was trimmed by 4 bases and J by 5 bases, leaving 8 bases between them. CDR3 region: CASSYRAETQYF. CDR3 coding DNA: TGTGCCAGCAGTTACAGGGCCGAGACCCAGTACTTC.

The chain joins TRBV5-1 to TRBJ2-3; D is uncertain. The CDR3 sequence is 12 residues long. Germline V gives CDR1 SGHRS, CDR2 YFSETQ. The V and J ends lost 0 bases and 4 bases respectively, with 3 bases between them. For the CDR3, the DNA is TGCGCCAGCAGCTTGGCCGCAGATACGCAGTATTTT. Translated, it gives CASSLAADTQYF.

This clone appeared a few times. The chain recombines TRBV4-1 with TRBJ2-7; possible D gene TRBD2, 6 bases. Germline V CDR1 and CDR2: MGHRA, YSYEKL. This CDR3 is 15 amino acids long. V lost 1 base to trimming and J lost 1 base, with 11 bases between them. CDR3 protein: CASSQVVGTSYEQYF. CDR3 DNA: TGCGCCAGCAGCCAAGTAGTTGGGACTTCCTACGAGCAGTACTTC.

This sequence joins TRBV28 and TRBJ2-3; 7 bases line up with TRBD1. Trimming removed 7 bases from V and 2 bases from J; junction bases left unmatched: 6. This CDR3 has 14 amino acids. Germline-derived CDR1 and CDR2 are MDHEN and SYDVKM. The CDR3 DNA reads TGTGCCAGCAAACCGACAGGGAACACAGATACGCAGTATTTT. It codes for CASKPTGNTDTQYF.

In its sample, this clone was seen once. The rearrangement joins TRBV29-1 to TRBJ1-2; D perhaps matches TRBD1 (6 bases). V lost 6 bases and J lost 4, with 18 bases in between. The CDR3 is 14 residues long. Germline V gene sequence: CDR1 SQVTM, CDR2 ANQGSEA. The CDR3 here is CSVVDRRESYGYTF. The CDR3 region has the DNA TGCAGCGTGGTGGACAGACGAGAGTCCTATGGCTACACCTTC.

Comment on this clone: Distinct nucleotide sequences in the sample also encode this CDR3. This rearrangement joins TRBV28 to TRBJ1-3, with D possibly TRBD1 on 6 matching bases. Trimming removed 6 bases at V and 2 bases at J, with 23 bases between. Per the germline V gene, CDR1 is MDHEN and CDR2 is SYDVKM. The CDR3 spans 18 residues. The CDR3 loop is CASSIPRYGGLAGNTIYF. The CDR3 coding sequence is TGTGCCAGCAGCATACCCCGCTATGGGGGGCTGGCTGGAAACACCATATATTTT.

The chain is built from TRBV6-5 and TRBJ1-5; tentatively, D is TRBD1 (5 bases). CDR1 and CDR2 from the germline V gene are MNHEY and SVGAGI. The CDR3 covers 14 residues. The V end was cut by 2 bases, the J end by 2 bases, with 7 bases between. Written as DNA, the CDR3 is TGTGCCAGCAGTTACGGAGGGGGCAATCAGCCCCAGCATTTT. Amino acids: CASSYGGGNQPQHF.

The V and J genes are TRBV11-1 and TRBJ2-5, with D uncertain. CDR3 length: 16 residues. V was pared by 5 bases and J by 5 bases, with 21 bases between. Germline loops: CDR1 SGHAT, CDR2 FQDESV (reference sequence). The CDR3 DNA reads TGTGCCAGCAGCAAGACTCGGCTGTCTTCTCTGGAGACCCAGTACTTC. This gives the protein CASSKTRLSSLETQYF.

This chain links TRBV5-1 with TRBJ1-2; D is ambiguous. CDR1 SGHRS and CDR2 YFSETQ come from the germline V gene. Trimming shortened V by 1 base and J by 4 bases, and 11 bases separated the two germline ends. CDR3 size: 14 residues. The DNA of the CDR3 is TGCGCCAGCAGCTTGTCCGGGCCCTTCTATGGCTACACCTTC. Translated, it gives CASSLSGPFYGYTF.

The chain joins TRBV6-5 to TRBJ2-3, with D possibly TRBD2 on 5 matching bases. Trimming left V 0 bases short and J 5 bases short, with 12 bases between. Germline lookup yields CDR1 MNHEY and CDR2 SVGAGI. There are 15 residues in the CDR3. The CDR3 spells CASSYSRVTGDTQYF. The CDR3 bases are TGTGCCAGCAGTTACTCGCGGGTCACTGGAGATACGCAGTATTTT.

The chain couples TRBV6-5 to TRBJ2-7; D is unclear. The CDR3 is made up of 11 amino acids. The germline V gene encodes CDR1 MNHEY and CDR2 SVGAGI. V was pared by 1 base and J by 3 bases, with 1 base between. This chain's CDR3 is CASSYFYEQYF. In nucleotides, the CDR3 is TGTGCCAGCAGTTACTTCTACGAGCAGTACTTC.

The genes are TRBV7-1 and TRBJ2-4, with a possible D match to TRBD1 (6 bases). TRBV7-1 is an open reading frame whose function is uncertain. This CDR3 is built from 14 residues. V was clipped by 6 bases and J by 3 bases, with 12 bases between them. CDR3 loop: CASSQDSFKNIQYF. The CDR3 DNA is TGTGCCAGCAGTCAGGACAGCTTCAAAAACATTCAGTACTTC.

The rearrangement links TRBV11-1 to TRBJ1-1; 7 bases map to TRBD1. The CDR3 has 15 amino acids. Germline CDR1 reads SGHAT; CDR2 reads FQDESV (reference sequence). The V segment lost 5 bases and the J segment 0 bases; nucleotides outside the gene matches: 6. The CDR3: CASSPTTGMNTEAFF. CDR3 in DNA: TGTGCCAGCAGCCCTACGACAGGGATGAACACTGAAGCTTTCTTT.

V is TRBV28 and J is TRBJ1-1; D is possibly TRBD1 (5 bases). The CDR3 contains 13 residues. Germline assignment: CDR1 MDHEN and CDR2 SYDVKM. V gave up 2 bases and J gave up 10 bases, with 14 bases separating them. CDR3 sequence reads: CASSLEGTTGAFF. The CDR3 coding sequence is TGTGCCAGCAGTTTAGAGGGGACGACGGGAGCTTTCTTT.

This sequence joins TRBV6-6 and TRBJ2-1; 7 bases are a match to TRBD2. Losses at the gene ends were 2 bases for V and 6 bases for J; bases not matched to a gene: 7. Germline loops: CDR1 MNHNY, CDR2 SVGAGI (reference sequence). The CDR3 runs 15 residues. CDR3 in DNA: TGTGCCAGCAGTTACGGACTAGTAGCCCCCAATGAGCAGTTCTTC. Translation gives CASSYGLVAPNEQFF.

CDR3 amino acids: CASSVTSGTAKETQYF. The CDR3, as DNA: TGTGCCAGCAGTGTTACTTCTGGGACGGCAAAAGAGACCCAGTACTTC. The V and J genes are TRBV11-3 and TRBJ2-5; D may be TRBD1 or TRBD2 (5 bases each). V was cut by 6 bases and J by 3 bases, with 20 bases left in between. Germline values: CDR1 SGHNT, CDR2 YENEEA. The CDR3 is 16 amino acids.

This chain joins TRBV27 and TRBJ1-3, with D tentatively TRBD1 (6 bases). Germline CDR1 MNHEY, CDR2 SMNVEV (reference sequence). Deletions cut 4 bases from V and 4 bases from J, with 11 bases between. The CDR3 contains 14 residues. The CDR3 DNA follows: TGTGCCAGCAGTTCCGGGGGCGCCGGAAACACCATATATTTT. This sequence encodes CASSSGGAGNTIYF.

The gene calls are TRBV29-1 and TRBJ1-1, with TRBD1 matching over 8 bases. V dropped 3 bases and J dropped 3; count of bases not matched to a gene: 0. Germline V gives CDR1 SQVTM, CDR2 ANQGSEA. The length of the CDR3 is 12 residues. The chain's CDR3 is CSVETGDTEAFF. The CDR3, as DNA: TGCAGCGTTGAGACAGGGGACACTGAAGCTTTCTTT.

Concerning this clone itself: At one boundary the junction diverges from the germline segment, which might be a read error. This chain uses TRBV7-2 with TRBJ1-2, with D possibly being TRBD1 (5 bases). This CDR3 has 14 residues. The germline V gene encodes CDR1 SGHTA and CDR2 FQGNSA. The CDR3 nucleotides are TGTGCCAGCAGATTAGCAGGGAAGGCCTATGGCTACACCTTC. Its protein is CASRLAGKAYGYTF.

The gene calls are TRBV28 and TRBJ1-3; 7 bases agree with TRBD1. Trimming removed 6 bases from V and 5 bases from J; junction bases left unmatched: 7. CDR3 size: 14 residues. CDR1 is MDHEN, CDR2 SYDVKM, per germline. For the CDR3, the DNA is TGTGCCAGCAGATCGACAGGGAATAGAAACACCATATATTTT. Translated: CASRSTGNRNTIYF. The whole variable domain, filled in from reference TRBV28 and TRBJ1-3, reads DVKVTQSSRYLVKRTGEKVFLECVQDMDHENMFWYRQDPGLGLRLIYFSYDVKMKEKGDIPEGYSVSREKKERFSLILESASTNQTSMYLCASRSTGNRNTIYFGEGSWLTVV.

This sequence joins TRBV28 and TRBJ2-7, with 7 bases that match TRBD2. This CDR3 comprises 15 residues. Trimming removed 6 bases from V and 4 bases from J; junction bases left unmatched: 12. Germline V gene sequence: CDR1 MDHEN, CDR2 SYDVKM. CDR3 sequence (DNA): TGTGCCAGCAGCATCCAAGTGTCGGGGGGTTACGAGCAGTACTTC. Encoded protein: CASSIQVSGGYEQYF.